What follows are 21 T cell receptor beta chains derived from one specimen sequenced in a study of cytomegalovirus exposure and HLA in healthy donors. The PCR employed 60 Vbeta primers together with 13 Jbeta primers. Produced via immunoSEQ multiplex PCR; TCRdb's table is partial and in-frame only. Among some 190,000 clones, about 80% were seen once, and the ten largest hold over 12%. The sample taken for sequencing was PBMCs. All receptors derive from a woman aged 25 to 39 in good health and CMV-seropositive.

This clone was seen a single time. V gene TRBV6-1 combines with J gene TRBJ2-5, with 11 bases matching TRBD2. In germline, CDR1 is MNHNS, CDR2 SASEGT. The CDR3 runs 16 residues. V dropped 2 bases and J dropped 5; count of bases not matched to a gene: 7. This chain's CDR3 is CASSELAGGPGETQYF. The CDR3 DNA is TGTGCCAGCAGTGAATTAGCGGGAGGGCCGGGGGAGACCCAGTACTTC.

CDR3 sequence: CASSFSLHEQFF. The CDR3 nucleotides are TGTGCCAGCAGTTTCAGTCTCCATGAGCAGTTCTTC. This chain joins TRBV28 and TRBJ2-1; D is unclear. In germline, CDR1 is MDHEN, CDR2 SYDVKM. The V end lost 3 bases, the J end lost 8 bases, and 8 bases lay between the germline ends. The CDR3 contains 12 residues. Looking up the rest from reference TRBV28 and TRBJ2-1 gives the full variable domain: DVKVTQSSRYLVKRTGEKVFLECVQDMDHENMFWYRQDPGLGLRLIYFSYDVKMKEKGDIPEGYSVSREKKERFSLILESASTNQTSMYLCASSFSLHEQFFGPGTRLTVL.

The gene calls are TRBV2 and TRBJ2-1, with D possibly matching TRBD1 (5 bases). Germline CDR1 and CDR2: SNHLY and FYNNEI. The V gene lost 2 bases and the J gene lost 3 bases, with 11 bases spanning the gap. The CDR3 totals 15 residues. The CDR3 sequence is CASSEQGTRYNEQFF. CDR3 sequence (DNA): TGTGCCAGCAGTGAACAGGGTACACGCTACAATGAGCAGTTCTTC.

The CDR3 protein is CASSPSGTEAFF. CDR3 nucleotides: TGTGCCAGCAGCCCTTCGGGGACTGAAGCTTTCTTT. The rearrangement links TRBV7-3 to TRBJ1-1; D remains unclear. CDR1 is SGHTA, CDR2 FQGTGA, per germline. CDR3 length: 12 amino acids. Between the trimmed V and J ends, which lost 5 bases and 5 bases, there was a span of 9 bases.

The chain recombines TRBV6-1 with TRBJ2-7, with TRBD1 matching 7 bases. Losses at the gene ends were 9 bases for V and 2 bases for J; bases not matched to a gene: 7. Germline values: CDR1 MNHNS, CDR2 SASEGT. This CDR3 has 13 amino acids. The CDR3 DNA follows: TGTGCCAGACCTCGGGACAGACCCTACGAGCAGTACTTC. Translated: CARPRDRPYEQYF.

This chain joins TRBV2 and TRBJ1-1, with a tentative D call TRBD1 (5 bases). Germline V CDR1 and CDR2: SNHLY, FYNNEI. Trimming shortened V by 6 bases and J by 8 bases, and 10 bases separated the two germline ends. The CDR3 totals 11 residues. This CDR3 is CASRAGGEAFF. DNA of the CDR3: TGTGCCAGCAGGGCCGGGGGGGAAGCTTTCTTT.

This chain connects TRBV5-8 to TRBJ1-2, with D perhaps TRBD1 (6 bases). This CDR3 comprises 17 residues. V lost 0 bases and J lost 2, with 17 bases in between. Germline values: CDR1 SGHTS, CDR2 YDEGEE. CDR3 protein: CASSLEQGQSPNYGYTF. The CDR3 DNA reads TGTGCCAGCAGCTTGGAACAGGGCCAATCCCCAAACTATGGCTACACCTTC.

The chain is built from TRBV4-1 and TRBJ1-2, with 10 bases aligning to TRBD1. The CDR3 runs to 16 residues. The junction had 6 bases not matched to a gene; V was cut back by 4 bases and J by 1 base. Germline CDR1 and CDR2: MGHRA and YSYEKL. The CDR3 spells CASSPLRDRGNYGYTF. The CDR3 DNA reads TGCGCCAGCAGCCCCCTCCGGGACAGGGGTAACTATGGCTACACCTTC.

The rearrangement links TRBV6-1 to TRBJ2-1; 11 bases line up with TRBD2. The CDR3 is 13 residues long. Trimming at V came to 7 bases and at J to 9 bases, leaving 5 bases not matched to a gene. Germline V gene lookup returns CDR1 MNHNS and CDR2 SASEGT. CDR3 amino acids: CASKLAGAIEQFF. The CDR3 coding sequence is TGTGCCAGCAAACTAGCGGGAGCTATTGAGCAGTTCTTC.

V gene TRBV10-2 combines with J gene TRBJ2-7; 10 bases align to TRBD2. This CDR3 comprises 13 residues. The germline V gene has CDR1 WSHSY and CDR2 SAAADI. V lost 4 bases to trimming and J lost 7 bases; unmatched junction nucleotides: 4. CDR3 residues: CASSGTSGQEQYF. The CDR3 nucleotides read TGCGCCAGCAGTGGGACTAGCGGACAAGAGCAGTACTTC.

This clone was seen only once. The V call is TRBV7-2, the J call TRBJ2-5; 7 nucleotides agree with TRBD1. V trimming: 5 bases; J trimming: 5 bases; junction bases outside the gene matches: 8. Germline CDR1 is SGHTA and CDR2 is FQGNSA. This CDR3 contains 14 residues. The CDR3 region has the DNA TGTGCCAGCAGCCTATCAGGGGGAGCGGAGACCCAGTACTTC. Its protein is CASSLSGGAETQYF.

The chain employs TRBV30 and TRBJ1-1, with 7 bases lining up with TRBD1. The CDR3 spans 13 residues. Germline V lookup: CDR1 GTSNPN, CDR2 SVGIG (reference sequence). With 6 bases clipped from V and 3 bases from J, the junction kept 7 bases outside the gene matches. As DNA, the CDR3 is TGTGCCTGTGAGCCAGACAGGGACACTGAAGCTTTCTTT. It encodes CACEPDRDTEAFF.

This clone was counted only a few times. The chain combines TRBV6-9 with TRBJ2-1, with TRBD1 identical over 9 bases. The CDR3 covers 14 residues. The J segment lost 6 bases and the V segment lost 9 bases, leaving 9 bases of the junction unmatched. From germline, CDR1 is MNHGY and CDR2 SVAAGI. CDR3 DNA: TGTGCCAGTTTGAATGGGACAGGGCCCAATGAGCAGTTCTTC. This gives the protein CASLNGTGPNEQFF.

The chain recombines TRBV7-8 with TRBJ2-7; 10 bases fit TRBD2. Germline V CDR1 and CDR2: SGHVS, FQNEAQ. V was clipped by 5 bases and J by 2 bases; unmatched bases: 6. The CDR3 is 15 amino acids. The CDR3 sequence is CASSPVAGGTYEQYF. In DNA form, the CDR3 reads TGTGCCAGCAGCCCGGTAGCGGGAGGCACCTACGAGCAGTACTTC.

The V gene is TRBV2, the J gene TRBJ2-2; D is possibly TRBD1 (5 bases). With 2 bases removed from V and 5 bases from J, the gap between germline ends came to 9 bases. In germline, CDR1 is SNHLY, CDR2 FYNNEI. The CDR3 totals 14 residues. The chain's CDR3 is CASSEQGRTGELFF. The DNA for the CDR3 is TGTGCCAGCAGTGAACAGGGTAGGACCGGGGAGCTGTTTTTT.

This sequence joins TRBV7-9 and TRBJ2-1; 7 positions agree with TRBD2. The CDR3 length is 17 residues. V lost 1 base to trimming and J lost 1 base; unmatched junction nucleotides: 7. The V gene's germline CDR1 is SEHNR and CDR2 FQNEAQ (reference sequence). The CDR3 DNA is TGTGCCAGCAGCTTAGTCCCTCTAGCGGCGTCCTACAATGAGCAGTTCTTC. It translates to CASSLVPLAASYNEQFF.

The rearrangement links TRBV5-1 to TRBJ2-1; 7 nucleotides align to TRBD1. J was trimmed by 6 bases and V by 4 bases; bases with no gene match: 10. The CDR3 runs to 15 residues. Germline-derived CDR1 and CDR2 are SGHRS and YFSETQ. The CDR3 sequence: CASSPGTESVNEQFF. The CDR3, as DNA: TGCGCCAGCAGCCCGGGGACAGAGTCGGTCAATGAGCAGTTCTTC.

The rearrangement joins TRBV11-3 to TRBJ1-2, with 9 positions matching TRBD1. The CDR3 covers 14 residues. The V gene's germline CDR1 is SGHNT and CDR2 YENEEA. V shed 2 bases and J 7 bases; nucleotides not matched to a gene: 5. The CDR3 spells CASSLRTGDGGYTF. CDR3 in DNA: TGTGCCAGCAGCTTAAGGACAGGGGATGGTGGCTACACCTTC.

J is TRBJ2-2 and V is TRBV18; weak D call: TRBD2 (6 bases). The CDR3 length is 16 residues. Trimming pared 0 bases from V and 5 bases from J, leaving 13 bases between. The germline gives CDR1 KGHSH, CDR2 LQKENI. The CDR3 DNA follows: TGTGCCAGCTCACCACCGGGACTCTGGAGGACCGGGGAGCTGTTTTTT. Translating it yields CASSPPGLWRTGELFF.

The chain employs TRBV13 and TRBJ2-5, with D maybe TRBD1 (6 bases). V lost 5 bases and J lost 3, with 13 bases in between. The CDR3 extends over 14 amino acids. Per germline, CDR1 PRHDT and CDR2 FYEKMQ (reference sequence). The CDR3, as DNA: TGTGCCAGCAGCAACCGGGACATAGAAGAGACCCAGTACTTC. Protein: CASSNRDIEETQYF.

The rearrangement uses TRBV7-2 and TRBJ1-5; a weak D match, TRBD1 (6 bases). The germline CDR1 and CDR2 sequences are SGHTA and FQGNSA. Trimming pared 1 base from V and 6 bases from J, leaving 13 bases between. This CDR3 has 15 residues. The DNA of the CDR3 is TGTGCCAGCAGCTTAGTGCAGGGGCAGAGTCAGCCCCAGCATTTT. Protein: CASSLVQGQSQPQHF.